Presented here are 18 T cell receptor beta chains from one specimen sequenced in a study of CD8 T cells in ankylosing spondylitis. TCRdb ran MiXCR on the 5' RACE reads and lists one entry per CDR3 protein. The sample holds about 240,000 distinct CDR3 sequences, around 11% seen once. Sequencing input: blood, either unsorted or a sorted T cell fraction (not recorded which). These receptors were collected from a male donor with ankylosing spondylitis or in good health (not recorded which).

The table lists this clonotype with many counts. The chain links TRBV20-1 to TRBJ2-3; 7 bases map to TRBD2. Per germline, CDR1 DFQATT and CDR2 SNEGSKA (reference sequence). CDR3 length: 17 amino acids. The junction had 13 bases not matched to a gene; V was cut back by 2 bases and J by 2 bases. The CDR3 coding sequence is TGCAGTGCTAGACCTCCCATGGCGGGAGTGTCCACAGATACGCAGTATTTT. The encoded protein is CSARPPMAGVSTDTQYF.

In this sample, this clonotype turned up a few times. V is TRBV4-1 and J is TRBJ1-5; D is undetermined. The length of the CDR3 is 15 residues. Germline V gene lookup returns CDR1 MGHRA and CDR2 YSYEKL. The V end was cut by 1 base, the J end by 6 bases, with 13 bases between. DNA of the CDR3: TGCGCCAGCAGCCAAGGAGGAGGCGAATTTCAGCCCCAGCATTTT. It is translated as CASSQGGGEFQPQHF.

This clonotype was seen at least ten times. The chain links TRBV5-5 to TRBJ1-5; D is ambiguous. This CDR3 has 16 residues. The V end lost 3 bases, the J end lost 3 bases, and 16 bases lay between the germline ends. Germline V gene data show CDR1 as SGHKS and CDR2 as YYEKEE (reference sequence). The CDR3 loop is CASSSEGGQFNQPQHF. The CDR3 DNA is TGTGCCAGCAGCTCGGAGGGAGGGCAGTTCAATCAGCCCCAGCATTTT.

This clonotype was observed many times. The CDR3 DNA sequence: TGTGCCAGCAGTTTAGCGGGTGACCTTCAGCCCCAGCATTTT. Its translation: CASSLAGDLQPQHF. The chain links TRBV12-3 or TRBV12-4 to TRBJ1-5; D remains ambiguous. The germline V and J ends were trimmed by 0 bases and 6 bases, with 9 bases remaining between them. CDR3 length equals 14 residues.

This clonotype was seen a handful of times. The chain carries TRBV2 and TRBJ2-3; D call uncertain. The V and J ends lost 7 bases and 3 bases respectively, with 11 bases between them. This CDR3 comprises 13 residues. Per germline, CDR1 SNHLY and CDR2 FYNNEI. The chain's CDR3 is CASTNLHTDTQYF. CDR3 sequence (DNA): TGTGCCAGCACCAACCTTCATACAGATACGCAGTATTTT.

This clonotype has at least ten counts. V usage is TRBV9 and J usage is TRBJ2-1; TRBD2 agrees at 12 bases. The CDR3 spans 16 residues. Germline CDR1 reads SGDLS; CDR2 reads YYNGEE. V was pared by 3 bases and J by 9 bases, with 10 bases of the junction left unmatched. CDR3 DNA sequence: TGTGCCAGCAGCGACCCTCGACTAGCGGGAGTTGGTGAGCAGTTCTTC. This encodes CASSDPRLAGVGEQFF.

The chain recombines TRBV5-1 with TRBJ2-7; D may be TRBD1 (5 bases). Germline V gene lookup returns CDR1 SGHRS and CDR2 YFSETQ. Trimming removed 0 bases at V and 4 bases at J, with 11 bases between. The CDR3 consists of 14 residues. For the CDR3, the DNA is TGCGCCAGCAGCTTGGGGACATCAAGGTACGAGCAGTACTTC. Its protein is CASSLGTSRYEQYF.

This clonotype occurred many times. V usage is TRBV20-1 and J usage is TRBJ2-3; D is uncertain. Germline CDR1 is DFQATT and CDR2 is SNEGSKA (reference sequence). CDR3 length: 12 residues. V lost 5 bases and J lost 0, with 6 bases in between. CDR3 sequence reads: CSAPKSTDTQYF. CDR3 nucleotide sequence: TGCAGTGCTCCTAAGAGCACAGATACGCAGTATTTT.

V is TRBV19 and J is TRBJ1-2, with TRBD1 matching 7 bases. The CDR3 consists of 15 residues. Germline lookup yields CDR1 LNHDA and CDR2 SQIVND (reference sequence). V trimming: 3 bases; J trimming: 6 bases; junction bases outside the gene matches: 10. This CDR3 reads CASSMVLTTGNGYTF. Here the CDR3 DNA reads TGTGCCAGTAGTATGGTCCTTACGACAGGGAATGGCTACACCTTC.

This clonotype showed up many times. Here the CDR3 reads CASSAGRLAGPSYEQYF. As DNA, the CDR3 is TGCGCCAGCAGCGCTGGTCGCCTAGCGGGGCCCTCCTACGAGCAGTACTTC. The J gene is TRBJ2-7, the V gene TRBV5-1; the match to TRBD2 covers 9 bases. The germline gives CDR1 SGHRS, CDR2 YFSETQ. Trimming removed 4 bases from V and 0 bases from J; junction bases left unmatched: 11. The CDR3 totals 17 residues.

The genes are TRBV7-2 and TRBJ1-1; D call uncertain. V was trimmed by 4 bases and J by 6 bases, leaving 12 bases between them. CDR1 and CDR2 from the germline V gene are SGHTA and FQGNSA. This CDR3 region has 13 residues. This CDR3 reads CASSSQRRSEAFF. CDR3 bases: TGTGCCAGCAGCTCCCAAAGGAGGTCTGAAGCTTTCTTT.

This clonotype was counted only a few times. The rearrangement uses TRBV28 and TRBJ2-5, with 7 bases matching TRBD1. This CDR3 is built from 22 residues. CDR1 and CDR2 from the germline V gene are MDHEN and SYDVKM. After removal of 8 bases from V and 0 bases from J, the junction contained 30 bases not matched to a gene. The CDR3, as DNA: TGTGCCAGCGGAAAACAGTCTAGGCTCCCGACAGGGCATAAGCGTTACCAAGAGACCCAGTACTTC. Its translation: CASGKQSRLPTGHKRYQETQYF.

The chain recombines TRBV6-1 with TRBJ1-1; no reliable D call. Germline V CDR1 and CDR2: MNHNS, SASEGT. Trimming removed 1 base from V and 1 base from J, with 7 bases in between. This CDR3 is built from 14 residues. CDR3 DNA: TGTGCCAGCAGTGAAGTGAGCCCGAACACTGAAGCTTTCTTT. Its protein product is CASSEVSPNTEAFF.

This clonotype has a count of ten or more. This chain connects TRBV10-3 to TRBJ2-5; 7 nucleotides line up with TRBD1. Germline CDR1 reads ENHRY; CDR2 reads SYGVKD. With V trimmed by 5 bases and J by 2 bases, 2 bases remained unmatched. The CDR3 is made up of 13 amino acids. The DNA of the CDR3 is TGTGCCATCAGTCAGGGGGAGCAAGAGACCCAGTACTTC. Its protein is CAISQGEQETQYF.

This clonotype showed up many times. The genes are TRBV27 and TRBJ2-1, with 12 bases that match TRBD2. Germline CDR1 MNHEY, CDR2 SMNVEV (reference sequence). The CDR3 is 17 residues long. Trimming at V came to 5 bases and at J to 2 bases, leaving 7 bases not matched to a gene. The CDR3 region is CASSPPGLAGPYNEQFF. CDR3 DNA: TGTGCCAGCAGTCCCCCCGGACTAGCGGGACCCTACAATGAGCAGTTCTTC.

In this sample, this clonotype turned up many times. J is TRBJ1-5 and V is TRBV5-1; D is uncertain. The CDR3 sequence is 14 residues long. Germline V CDR1 and CDR2: SGHRS, YFSETQ. Trimming removed 0 bases from V and 7 bases from J, with 11 bases in between. The CDR3 protein is CASSLAGGSQPQHF. In nucleotides, the CDR3 is TGCGCCAGCAGCTTGGCCGGAGGATCGCAGCCCCAGCATTTT. Supplemented by reference TRBV5-1 and TRBJ1-5, the full variable domain reads KAGVTQTPRYLIKTRGQQVTLSCSPISGHRSVSWYQQTPGQGLQFLFEYFSETQRNKGNFPGRFSGRQFSNSRSEMNVSTLELGDSALYLCASSLAGGSQPQHFGDGTRLSIL.

This clonotype was seen a few times. This rearrangement joins TRBV6-2 or TRBV6-3 to TRBJ1-4, with D possibly TRBD1 on 5 matching bases. The V gene's germline CDR1 is MNHEY and CDR2 SVGEGT. The length of the CDR3 is 13 residues. Trimming shortened V by 5 bases and J by 6 bases, and 10 bases separated the two germline ends. The CDR3 DNA reads as TGTGCCAGCAGTCGCACGGGGGATGAAAAACTGTTTTTT. This encodes CASSRTGDEKLFF.

The rearrangement joins TRBV5-1 to TRBJ2-1; 14 nucleotides align to TRBD2. Trimming at V came to 1 base and at J to 8 bases, leaving 11 bases not matched to a gene. Germline V gene lookup returns CDR1 SGHRS and CDR2 YFSETQ. The CDR3 is 18 amino acids. CDR3 nucleotides: TGCGCCAGCAGCTTGAGACTAGCGGGAGGGCCAGGCAGCGATGAGCAGTTCTTC. Translation: CASSLRLAGGPGSDEQFF.